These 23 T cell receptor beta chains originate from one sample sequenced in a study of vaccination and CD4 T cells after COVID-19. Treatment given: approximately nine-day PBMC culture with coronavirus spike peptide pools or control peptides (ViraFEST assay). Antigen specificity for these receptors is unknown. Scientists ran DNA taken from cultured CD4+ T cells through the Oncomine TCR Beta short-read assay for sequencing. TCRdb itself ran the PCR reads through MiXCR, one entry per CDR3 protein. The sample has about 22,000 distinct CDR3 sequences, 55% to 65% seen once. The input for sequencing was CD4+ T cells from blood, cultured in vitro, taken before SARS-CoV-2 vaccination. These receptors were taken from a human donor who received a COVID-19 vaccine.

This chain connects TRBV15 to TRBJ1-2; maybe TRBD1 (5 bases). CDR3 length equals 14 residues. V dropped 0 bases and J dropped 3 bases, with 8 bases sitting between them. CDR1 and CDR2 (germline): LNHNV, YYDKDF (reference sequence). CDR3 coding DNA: TGTGCCACCAGCAGAGATGGGGGGTACTATGGCTACACCTTC. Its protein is CATSRDGGYYGYTF.

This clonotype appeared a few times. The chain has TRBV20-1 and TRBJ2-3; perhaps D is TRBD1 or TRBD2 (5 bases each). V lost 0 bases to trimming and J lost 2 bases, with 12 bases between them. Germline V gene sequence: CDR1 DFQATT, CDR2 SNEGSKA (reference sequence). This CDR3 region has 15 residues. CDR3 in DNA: TGCAGTGCTAGAGATCGGGGCAGGACCACAGATACGCAGTATTTT. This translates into CSARDRGRTTDTQYF.

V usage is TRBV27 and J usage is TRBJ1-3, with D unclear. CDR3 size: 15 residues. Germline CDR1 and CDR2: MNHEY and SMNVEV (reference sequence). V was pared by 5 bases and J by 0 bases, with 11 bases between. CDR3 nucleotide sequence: TGTGCCAGCAGTCCTAAAAGACGCTCTGGAAACACCATATATTTT. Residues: CASSPKRRSGNTIYF.

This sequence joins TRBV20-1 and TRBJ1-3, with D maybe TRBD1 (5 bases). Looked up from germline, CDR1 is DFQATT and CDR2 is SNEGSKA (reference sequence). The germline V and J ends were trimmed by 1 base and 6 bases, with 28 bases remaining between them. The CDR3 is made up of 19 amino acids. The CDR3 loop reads CSARVAGGQGTALANTIYF. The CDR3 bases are TGCAGTGCTAGAGTCGCGGGGGGTCAGGGTACAGCTCTGGCAAACACCATATATTTT.

DNA of the CDR3: TGTGCCAGCAGCTTAGGGGGTCGGGGGACAAGCTACACCTTC. Translating gives CASSLGGRGTSYTF. The rearrangement links TRBV7-3 to TRBJ1-2; possibly TRBD1 for D (6 bases). The CDR3 sequence is 14 residues long. Germline V lookup: CDR1 SGHTA, CDR2 FQGTGA. Trimming pared 2 bases from V and 9 bases from J, leaving 16 bases between.

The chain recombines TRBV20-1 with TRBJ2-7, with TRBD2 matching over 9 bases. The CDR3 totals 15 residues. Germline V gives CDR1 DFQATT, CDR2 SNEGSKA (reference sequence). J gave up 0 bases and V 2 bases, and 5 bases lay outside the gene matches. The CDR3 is CSARKIAGASYEQYF. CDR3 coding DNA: TGCAGTGCTAGAAAAATAGCGGGGGCCTCCTACGAGCAGTACTTC.

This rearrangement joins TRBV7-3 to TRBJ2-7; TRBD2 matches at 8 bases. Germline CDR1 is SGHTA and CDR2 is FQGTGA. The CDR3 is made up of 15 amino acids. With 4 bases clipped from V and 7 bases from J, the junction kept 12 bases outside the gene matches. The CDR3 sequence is CASSSSPGTSREQYF. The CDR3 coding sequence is TGTGCCAGCAGCTCCTCACCCGGGACTAGTCGAGAGCAGTACTTC.

The DNA for the CDR3 is TGTGCCTGGAGTGTACGAGGAGTCCTGGACTATGGCTACACCTTC. It encodes CAWSVRGVLDYGYTF. This chain connects TRBV30 to TRBJ1-2, with D uncertain. V lost 0 bases, J lost 3 bases, and 14 bases lay in between. Looked up from germline, CDR1 is GTSNPN and CDR2 is SVGIG (reference sequence). The CDR3 totals 15 residues.

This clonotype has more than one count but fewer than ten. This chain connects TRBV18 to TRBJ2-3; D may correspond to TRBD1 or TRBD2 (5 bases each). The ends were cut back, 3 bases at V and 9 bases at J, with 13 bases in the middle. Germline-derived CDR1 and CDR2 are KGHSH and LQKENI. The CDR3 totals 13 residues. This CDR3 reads CASSPGTGDTQYF. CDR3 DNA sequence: TGTGCCAGCTCACCTGGTACCGGGGACACGCAGTATTTT.

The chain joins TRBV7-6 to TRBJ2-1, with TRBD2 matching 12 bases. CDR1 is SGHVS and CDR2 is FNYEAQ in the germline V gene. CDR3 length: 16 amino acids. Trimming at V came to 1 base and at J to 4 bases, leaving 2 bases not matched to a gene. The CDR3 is CASSLDLAGGYNEQFF. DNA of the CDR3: TGTGCCAGCAGCTTAGATCTAGCGGGGGGGTACAATGAGCAGTTCTTC.

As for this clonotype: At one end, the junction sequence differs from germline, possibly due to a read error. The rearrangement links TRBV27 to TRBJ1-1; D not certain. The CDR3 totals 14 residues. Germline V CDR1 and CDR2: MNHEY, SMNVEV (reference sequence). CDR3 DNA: TGTGCCACCAGTGATTCGGGAGGTAACACTGAAGCTTTCTTT. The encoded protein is CATSDSGGNTEAFF.

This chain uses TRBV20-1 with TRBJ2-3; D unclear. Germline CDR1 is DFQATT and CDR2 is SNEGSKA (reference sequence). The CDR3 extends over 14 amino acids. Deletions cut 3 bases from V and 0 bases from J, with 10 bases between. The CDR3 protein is CSARITTSTDTQYF. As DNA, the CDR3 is TGCAGTGCTAGGATAACGACCAGCACAGATACGCAGTATTTT.

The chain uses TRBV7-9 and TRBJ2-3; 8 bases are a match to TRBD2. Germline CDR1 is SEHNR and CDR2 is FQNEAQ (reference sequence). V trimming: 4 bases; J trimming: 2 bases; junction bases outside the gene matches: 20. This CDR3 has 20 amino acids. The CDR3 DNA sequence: TGTGCCAGCAGCTCACACCTCTGGACTAGCCTCCTAAATTCCACAGATACGCAGTATTTT. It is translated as CASSSHLWTSLLNSTDTQYF.

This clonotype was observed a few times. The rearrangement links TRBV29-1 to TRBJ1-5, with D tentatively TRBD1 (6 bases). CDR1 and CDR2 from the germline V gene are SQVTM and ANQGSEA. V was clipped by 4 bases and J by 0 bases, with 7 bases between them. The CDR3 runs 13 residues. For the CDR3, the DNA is TGCAGCGTTGGGACAGATAGCAATCAGCCCCAGCATTTT. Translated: CSVGTDSNQPQHF.

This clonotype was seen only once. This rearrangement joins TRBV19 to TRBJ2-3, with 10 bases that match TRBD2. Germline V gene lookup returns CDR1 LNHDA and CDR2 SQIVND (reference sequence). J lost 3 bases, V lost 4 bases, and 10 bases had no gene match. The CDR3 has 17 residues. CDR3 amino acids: CASSTIPAGGSTDTQYF. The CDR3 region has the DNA TGTGCCAGTAGTACCATCCCAGCGGGGGGGAGTACAGATACGCAGTATTTT.

Here the CDR3 reads CASSQAIAANEKLFF. The CDR3 coding sequence is TGCGCCAGCAGCCAAGCAATCGCAGCTAATGAAAAACTGTTTTTT. The chain recombines TRBV4-1 with TRBJ1-4, with no clear D. CDR1 is MGHRA, CDR2 YSYEKL, per germline. The CDR3 sequence is 15 residues long. Trimming stripped 1 base from V and 3 bases from J, with 9 bases between.

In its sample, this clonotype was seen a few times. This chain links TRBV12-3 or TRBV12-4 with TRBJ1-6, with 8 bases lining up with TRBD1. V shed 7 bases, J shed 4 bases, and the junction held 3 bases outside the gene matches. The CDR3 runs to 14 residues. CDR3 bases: TGTGCCAGCACCGGACAGGGATATAATTCACCCCTCCACTTT. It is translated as CASTGQGYNSPLHF.

The CDR3 DNA follows: TGTGCCAGCAGGGAGACAGGGGACACGGATGAAGCTTTCTTT. This codes for CASRETGDTDEAFF. The rearrangement uses TRBV5-4 and TRBJ1-1, with 8 nucleotides matching TRBD1. This CDR3 is 14 amino acids long. CDR1 and CDR2 from the germline V gene are SGHNT and YYREEE (reference sequence). V lost 5 bases, J lost 7 bases, and 10 bases stayed unmatched.

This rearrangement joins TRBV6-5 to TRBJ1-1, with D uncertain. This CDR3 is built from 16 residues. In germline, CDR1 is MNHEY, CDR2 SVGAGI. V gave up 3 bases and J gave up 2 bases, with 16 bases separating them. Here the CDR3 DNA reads TGTGCCAGCAGTTATTCTTGGGCGGCTACCAACACTGAAGCTTTCTTT. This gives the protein CASSYSWAATNTEAFF.

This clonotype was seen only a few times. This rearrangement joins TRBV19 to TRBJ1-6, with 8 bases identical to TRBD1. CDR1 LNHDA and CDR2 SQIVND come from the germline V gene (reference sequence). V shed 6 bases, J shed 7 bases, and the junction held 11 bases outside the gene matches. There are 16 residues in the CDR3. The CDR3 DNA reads TGTGCCAGTAGACAGGAGACAGGGGCGAAAAATTCACCCCTCCACTTT. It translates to CASRQETGAKNSPLHF.

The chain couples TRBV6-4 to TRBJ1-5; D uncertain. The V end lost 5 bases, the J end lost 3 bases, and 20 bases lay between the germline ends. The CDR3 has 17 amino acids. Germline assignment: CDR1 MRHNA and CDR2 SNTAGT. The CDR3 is CASSNHSPDLSNQPQHF. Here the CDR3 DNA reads TGTGCCAGCAGTAACCACTCCCCGGACCTGTCCAATCAGCCCCAGCATTTT.

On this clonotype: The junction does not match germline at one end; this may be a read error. CDR3 nucleotide sequence: TGTGCCAGCACCTTACAACCCGGGACAGGGCGGACTGAAGCTTTCTTT. Amino acid sequence: CASTLQPGTGRTEAFF. This chain connects TRBV7-9 to TRBJ1-1, with TRBD1 matching 9 bases. Germline assignment: CDR1 SEHNR and CDR2 FQNEAQ (reference sequence). The CDR3 covers 16 residues.

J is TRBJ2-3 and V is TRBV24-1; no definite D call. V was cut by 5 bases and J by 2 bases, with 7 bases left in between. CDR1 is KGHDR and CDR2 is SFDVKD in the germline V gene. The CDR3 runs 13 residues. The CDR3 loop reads CATSGGDTDTQYF. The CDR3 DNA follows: TGTGCCACCAGTGGGGGTGACACAGATACGCAGTATTTT.